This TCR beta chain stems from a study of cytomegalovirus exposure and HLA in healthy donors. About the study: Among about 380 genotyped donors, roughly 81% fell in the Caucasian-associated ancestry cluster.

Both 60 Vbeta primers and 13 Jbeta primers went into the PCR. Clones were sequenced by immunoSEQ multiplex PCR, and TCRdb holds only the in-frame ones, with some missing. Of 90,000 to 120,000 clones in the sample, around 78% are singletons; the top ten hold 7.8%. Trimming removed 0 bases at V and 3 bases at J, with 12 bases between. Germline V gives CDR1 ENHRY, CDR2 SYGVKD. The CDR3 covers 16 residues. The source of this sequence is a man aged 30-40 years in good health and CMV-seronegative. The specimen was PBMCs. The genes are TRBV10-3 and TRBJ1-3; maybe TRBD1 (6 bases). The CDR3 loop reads CAISESNRVVGNTIYF. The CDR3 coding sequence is TGTGCCATCAGTGAGTCGAACAGGGTTGTTGGAAACACCATATATTTT.